Following are 32 T cell receptor beta chains from one sample sequenced in a study of cytomegalovirus exposure and HLA in healthy donors. 13 Jbeta primers and 60 Vbeta primers were used for the PCR. Data came from immunoSEQ multiplex PCR; TCRdb stores just in-frame clones and leaves some out. The repertoire holds approximately 140,000 clones, with about four fifths as singletons. What was sequenced was PBMCs. The receptors stem from a man aged 45-60 years in good health and CMV-seropositive.

This clone has more than one count but fewer than ten. V gene TRBV5-1 combines with J gene TRBJ2-1; 10 nucleotides agree with TRBD2. V dropped 5 bases and J dropped 9; count of bases not matched to a gene: 8. Germline V gene sequence: CDR1 SGHRS, CDR2 YFSETQ. This CDR3 has 14 residues. DNA for the CDR3: TGCGCCAGCAGGAAGCGGGAGGGCTTAGTTGAGCAGTTCTTC. Translated: CASRKREGLVEQFF.

The CDR3 reads CASSRRTSGILYEQYF. In DNA, the CDR3 is TGTGCCAGCAGTAGAAGGACTAGCGGGATCCTATACGAGCAGTACTTC. V usage is TRBV27 and J usage is TRBJ2-7, with 12 bases fitting TRBD2. Losses at the gene ends were 5 bases for V and 4 bases for J; bases not matched to a gene: 9. CDR3 length: 16 amino acids. Germline V gene sequence: CDR1 MNHEY, CDR2 SMNVEV (reference sequence).

This clone was observed a few times. This sequence joins TRBV6-1 and TRBJ2-7; weak D call: TRBD1 (6 bases). The CDR3 sequence is 14 residues long. With 4 bases removed from V and 4 bases from J, the gap between germline ends came to 14 bases. The germline CDR1 and CDR2 sequences are MNHNS and SASEGT. This chain's CDR3 is CASSGFRGRYEQYF. The CDR3 coding sequence is TGTGCCAGCAGTGGCTTCAGGGGAAGGTACGAGCAGTACTTC.

The chain combines TRBV2 with TRBJ2-2; D is uncertain. V was clipped by 3 bases and J by 3 bases, with 8 bases between them. Germline loops: CDR1 SNHLY, CDR2 FYNNEI. The CDR3 runs to 14 residues. The chain's CDR3 is CASSESEYTGELFF. The CDR3 coding sequence is TGTGCCAGCAGTGAGTCGGAGTACACCGGGGAGCTGTTTTTT. Complete variable domain (other parts from reference TRBV2 and TRBJ2-2): EPEVTQTPSHQVTQMGQEVILRCVPISNHLYFYWYRQILGQKVEFLVSFYNNEISEKSEIFDDQFSVERPDGSNFTLKIRSTKLEDSAMYFCASSESEYTGELFFGEGSRLTVL.

This clone was seen a handful of times. The V gene is TRBV6-5, the J gene TRBJ1-5; maybe TRBD1 (6 bases). CDR3 length equals 15 residues. Germline lookup yields CDR1 MNHEY and CDR2 SVGAGI. The germline V and J ends were trimmed by 7 bases and 3 bases, with 16 bases remaining between them. The CDR3 here is CASKTGPASNQPQHF. CDR3 nucleotide sequence: TGTGCCAGCAAAACAGGGCCCGCTTCCAATCAGCCCCAGCATTTT.

The genes are TRBV6-1 and TRBJ1-2, with 10 bases lining up with TRBD1. The CDR3 contains 15 residues. Losses at the gene ends were 5 bases for V and 3 bases for J; bases not matched to a gene: 6. Germline assignment: CDR1 MNHNS and CDR2 SASEGT. This CDR3 is CASSFPGTGDYGYTF. The CDR3, as DNA: TGTGCCAGCAGTTTCCCCGGGACAGGGGACTATGGCTACACCTTC.

The gene calls are TRBV19 and TRBJ1-2, with 7 bases identical to TRBD1. The V gene end was trimmed by 8 bases and the J gene end by 8 bases; junction bases not matched to a gene: 11. The CDR3 covers 13 residues. CDR1 LNHDA and CDR2 SQIVND come from the germline V gene (reference sequence). The CDR3 protein is CASSMNRGQGYTF. DNA for the CDR3: TGTGCCAGTTCCATGAACAGGGGACAGGGCTACACCTTC.

The rearrangement uses TRBV5-4 and TRBJ2-7, with 10 bases identical to TRBD1. The CDR3 contains 13 residues. The junction had 7 bases not matched to a gene; V was cut back by 6 bases and J by 7 bases. Germline lookup yields CDR1 SGHNT and CDR2 YYREEE (reference sequence). The CDR3 region is CASTTDRGLEQYF. As DNA, the CDR3 is TGTGCCAGCACCACAGACAGGGGGCTGGAGCAGTACTTC. The whole variable domain, filled in from reference TRBV5-4 and TRBJ2-7, reads ETGVTQSPTHLIKTRGQQVTLRCSSQSGHNTVSWYQQALGQGPQFIFQYYREEENGRGNFPPRFSGLQFPNYSSELNVNALELDDSALYLCASTTDRGLEQYFGPGTRLTVT.

The J gene is TRBJ2-2, the V gene TRBV4-2, with D unclear. Germline V gives CDR1 LGHNA, CDR2 YNFKEQ. V shed 5 bases and J shed 6 bases, with 13 bases lying between them. This CDR3 spans 14 amino acids. The CDR3 is CASSLVSSPGELFF. The CDR3 region has the DNA TGTGCCAGCAGCTTGGTTAGCAGTCCCGGGGAGCTGTTTTTT.

This clone has just one count. The J gene is TRBJ1-4, the V gene TRBV28, with D tentatively TRBD1 (5 bases). V was pared by 7 bases and J by 3 bases, with 15 bases between. This CDR3 region has 15 residues. In germline, CDR1 is MDHEN, CDR2 SYDVKM. CDR3 in amino acids: CASTSGGLANEKLFF. DNA for the CDR3: TGTGCCAGCACCAGTGGGGGGTTGGCTAATGAAAAACTGTTTTTT.

A single count supports this clone. V is TRBV29-1 and J is TRBJ2-3, with D perhaps matching TRBD1 (6 bases). CDR1 SQVTM and CDR2 ANQGSEA come from the germline V gene. Trimming stripped 6 bases from V and 1 base from J, with 14 bases between. The CDR3 is 14 amino acids. The CDR3 is CSVRFAGGTDTQYF. CDR3 nucleotides: TGCAGCGTCCGTTTCGCAGGGGGCACAGATACGCAGTATTTT.

Only a few counts were recorded for this clone. The rearrangement joins TRBV30 to TRBJ1-6; D is ambiguous. Looked up from germline, CDR1 is GTSNPN and CDR2 is SVGIG (reference sequence). There are 12 residues in the CDR3. V was clipped by 4 bases and J by 10 bases, with 11 bases between them. CDR3 coding DNA: TGTGCCTGGATGGAGAGGAGATCACCCCTCCACTTT. As protein: CAWMERRSPLHF.

V is TRBV5-1 and J is TRBJ2-3, with TRBD2 as a possible D gene (5 bases). Germline assignment: CDR1 SGHRS and CDR2 YFSETQ. CDR3 size: 15 residues. Trimming shortened V by 0 bases and J by 2 bases, and 10 bases separated the two germline ends. The CDR3 is CASSLVSGYTDTQYF. As DNA, the CDR3 is TGCGCCAGCAGCTTGGTATCGGGATACACAGATACGCAGTATTTT.

The chain is built from TRBV4-1 and TRBJ2-3; possibly TRBD2 for D (6 bases). CDR3 length equals 15 residues. Germline CDR1 is MGHRA and CDR2 is YSYEKL. V lost 8 bases, J lost 0 bases, and 15 bases lay in between. This CDR3 reads CASSLSGPSTDTQYF. The CDR3 DNA reads TGCGCCAGCTCCCTTAGCGGCCCTAGCACAGATACGCAGTATTTT.

This rearrangement joins TRBV2 to TRBJ2-1, with 8 positions matching TRBD2. The CDR3 sequence is 16 residues long. V lost 7 bases, J lost 7 bases, and 15 bases stayed unmatched. Germline CDR1 and CDR2: SNHLY and FYNNEI. The CDR3 spells CASTNRGTRFVNEQFF. As DNA, the CDR3 is TGTGCCAGCACCAACCGAGGGACTAGATTTGTAAATGAGCAGTTCTTC.

V usage is TRBV19 and J usage is TRBJ2-7; possible D gene TRBD2, 5 bases. The germline V gene has CDR1 LNHDA and CDR2 SQIVND (reference sequence). V was pared by 3 bases and J by 3 bases, with 9 bases between. The CDR3 contains 13 residues. CDR3: CASSIGSDYEQYF. Written as DNA, the CDR3 is TGTGCCAGTAGTATTGGGAGCGACTACGAGCAGTACTTC.

The rearrangement links TRBV4-1 to TRBJ2-7, with D unresolved. CDR1 is MGHRA, CDR2 YSYEKL, per germline. V was shortened by 0 bases and J by 0 bases, with 9 bases between the two germline ends. This CDR3 has 15 amino acids. CDR3 DNA sequence: TGCGCCAGCAGCCAAGAAGAGTGGAGCTCCTACGAGCAGTACTTC. The encoded protein is CASSQEEWSSYEQYF.

The CDR3 region has the DNA TGTGCCAGCAGTTACTCGCCTAGCGGGTCCTACGAGCAGTACTTC. This encodes CASSYSPSGSYEQYF. V and J are TRBV6-5 and TRBJ2-7; 8 bases are a match to TRBD2. Germline CDR1 reads MNHEY; CDR2 reads SVGAGI. Trimming cost V 0 bases and J 1 base; bases outside gene matches: 2. This CDR3 region has 15 residues.

V gene TRBV19 combines with J gene TRBJ2-7; 9 nucleotides match TRBD2. The CDR3 contains 15 residues. The V gene end was trimmed by 3 bases and the J gene end by 2 bases; junction bases not matched to a gene: 5. CDR1 is LNHDA and CDR2 is SQIVND in the germline V gene (reference sequence). Written as DNA, the CDR3 is TGTGCCAGTAGTATCCCTAGCGGGAAAACCTACGAGCAGTACTTC. This encodes CASSIPSGKTYEQYF.

This clone was seen a handful of times. The chain is built from TRBV19 and TRBJ2-2; 11 nucleotides agree with TRBD2. Germline trimming cut 3 bases from V and 5 bases from J; bases unmatched to any gene: 5. There are 16 residues in the CDR3. From germline, CDR1 is LNHDA and CDR2 SQIVND (reference sequence). The CDR3 protein is CASSMETSGVTGELFF. CDR3 bases: TGTGCCAGTAGTATGGAGACTAGCGGGGTGACCGGGGAGCTGTTTTTT.

In its sample, this clone was seen once. The chain carries TRBV4-1 and TRBJ2-7, with TRBD2 matching 11 bases. The CDR3 runs 17 residues. Germline V gene data show CDR1 as MGHRA and CDR2 as YSYEKL. V dropped 3 bases and J dropped 3; count of bases not matched to a gene: 10. The chain's CDR3 is CASSQPGTSGSLYEQYF. The CDR3 DNA follows: TGCGCCAGCAGCCAGCCCGGGACTAGCGGTTCGCTCTACGAGCAGTACTTC.

V usage is TRBV5-1 and J usage is TRBJ1-2, with 8 nucleotides matching TRBD1. V gave up 1 base and J gave up 5 bases; unmatched junction bases: 1. CDR1 SGHRS and CDR2 YFSETQ come from the germline V gene. The CDR3 consists of 13 residues. Here the CDR3 DNA reads TGCGCCAGCAGCTTGCAGGGGGCATATGGCTACACCTTC. It encodes CASSLQGAYGYTF.

The chain joins TRBV6-5 to TRBJ2-7, with D unclear. The V gene's germline CDR1 is MNHEY and CDR2 SVGAGI. The CDR3 is 15 residues long. V was trimmed by 3 bases and J by 4 bases, leaving 16 bases between them. The CDR3 coding sequence is TGTGCCAGCAGTTATGGGCAGCTCTCGTGGTACGAGCAGTACTTC. Residues: CASSYGQLSWYEQYF.

The sample holds a few counts of this clone. This same CDR3 is encoded by further DNA sequences in the sample. This chain uses TRBV19 with TRBJ1-2; 10 bases are a match to TRBD1. V lost 7 bases to trimming and J lost 6 bases; unmatched junction nucleotides: 5. This CDR3 spans 13 amino acids. Germline CDR1 LNHDA, CDR2 SQIVND (reference sequence). CDR3 in amino acids: CASTRGQGNGYTF. The CDR3 DNA is TGTGCCAGTACCCGGGGACAGGGGAATGGCTACACCTTC.

This clone is a singleton in its sample. The chain carries TRBV7-8 and TRBJ2-3, with 11 bases matching TRBD2. Trimming cost V 5 bases and J 0 bases; bases outside gene matches: 4. Per the germline V gene, CDR1 is SGHVS and CDR2 is FQNEAQ. The CDR3 loop spans 16 amino acids. CDR3 sequence reads: CASSVGTSGSTDTQYF. DNA for the CDR3: TGTGCCAGCAGCGTCGGGACTAGCGGTAGCACAGATACGCAGTATTTT.

V and J are TRBV5-1 and TRBJ2-7; 8 nucleotides agree with TRBD2. Germline assignment: CDR1 SGHRS and CDR2 YFSETQ. Trimming cost V 4 bases and J 3 bases; bases outside gene matches: 6. The CDR3 totals 14 residues. In nucleotides, the CDR3 is TGCGCCAGCAGCGTGGGACTAGAATTCTACGAGCAGTACTTC. Protein product: CASSVGLEFYEQYF.

The J gene is TRBJ2-2, the V gene TRBV30; maybe TRBD1 (6 bases). The CDR3 runs to 12 residues. V was shortened by 3 bases and J by 4 bases, with 6 bases between the two germline ends. Germline V CDR1 and CDR2: GTSNPN, SVGIG (reference sequence). For the CDR3, the DNA is TGTGCCTGGAGCAGGGGCACCGGGGAGCTGTTTTTT. Its protein product is CAWSRGTGELFF. The complete variable domain, with remaining parts taken from reference TRBV30 and TRBJ2-2, reads SQTIHQWPATLVQPVGSPLSLECTVEGTSNPNLYWYRQAAGRGLQLLFYSVGIGQISSEVPQNLSASRPQDRQFILSSKKLLLSDSGFYLCAWSRGTGELFFGEGSRLTVL.

This chain connects TRBV27 to TRBJ1-1, with a possible D match to TRBD1 (5 bases). The CDR3 covers 13 residues. Germline V gene lookup returns CDR1 MNHEY and CDR2 SMNVEV (reference sequence). Trimming removed 10 bases at V and 7 bases at J, with 19 bases between. As DNA, the CDR3 is TGTGCCACGTGGGACTTACTAGAAGGTGAAGCTTTCTTT. It translates to CATWDLLEGEAFF.

This clone was detected only a few times. This CDR3 is also generated by other DNA sequences in the sample. The genes are TRBV6-1 and TRBJ2-7; the D is unclear. CDR3 length: 10 residues. The V gene's germline CDR1 is MNHNS and CDR2 SASEGT. Trimming stripped 5 bases from V and 4 bases from J, with 3 bases between. The CDR3 DNA reads TGTGCCAGCAGTCTATACGAGCAGTACTTC. Translation: CASSLYEQYF.

The chain combines TRBV2 with TRBJ2-7; the D gene is possibly TRBD2 (8 bases). The CDR3 contains 15 residues. V was pared by 6 bases and J by 6 bases, with 21 bases between. Germline CDR1 SNHLY, CDR2 FYNNEI. The CDR3 reads CASRAQGGGRPEQYF. The CDR3 DNA reads as TGTGCCAGCAGAGCCCAGGGGGGCGGGAGGCCCGAGCAGTACTTC.

For this clone: Relative to the germline gene, one junction end is altered; a read error may explain this. This rearrangement joins TRBV7-9 to TRBJ2-1; D unclear. Germline-derived CDR1 and CDR2 are SEHNR and FQNEAQ (reference sequence). This CDR3 is built from 12 residues. This CDR3 reads CSSSLGANEQFF. The CDR3 DNA sequence: TGTTCCAGCAGCTTAGGCGCAAATGAGCAGTTCTTC.

The chain combines TRBV5-1 with TRBJ2-5; TRBD1 is a possible D gene (5 bases). Trimming removed 0 bases at V and 5 bases at J, with 11 bases between. The germline gives CDR1 SGHRS, CDR2 YFSETQ. The CDR3 is 14 residues long. The CDR3: CASSLARGIETQYF. The DNA for the CDR3 is TGCGCCAGCAGCTTGGCTAGGGGTATCGAGACCCAGTACTTC.